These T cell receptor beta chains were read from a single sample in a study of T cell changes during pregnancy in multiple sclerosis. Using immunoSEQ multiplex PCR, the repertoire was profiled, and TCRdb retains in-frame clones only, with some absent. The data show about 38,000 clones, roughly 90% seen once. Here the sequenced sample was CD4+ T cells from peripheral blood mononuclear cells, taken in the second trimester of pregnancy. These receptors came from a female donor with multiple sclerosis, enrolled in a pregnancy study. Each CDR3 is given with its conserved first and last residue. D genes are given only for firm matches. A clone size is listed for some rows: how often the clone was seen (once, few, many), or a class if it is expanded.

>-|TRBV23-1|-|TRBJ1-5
TGCGCCAGTGTTATCCGGGGATCGACCCAGCATTTT
CASVIRGSTQHF
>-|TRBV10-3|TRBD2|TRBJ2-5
TGTGCCATCAGTGATAGGACTAGCGGGAGGGAGGGGACCCAGTACTTC
CAISDRTSGREGTQYF
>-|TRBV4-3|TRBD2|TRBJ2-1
TGCGCCAGCAGCCGAGGAGCGGGAAGAACCTACAATGAGCAGTTCTTC
CASSRGAGRTYNEQFF
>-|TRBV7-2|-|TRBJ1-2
TGTGCCAGCAGCTTGCGGACAGAAGGGCTAGATGGCTACACCTTC
CASSLRTEGLDGYTF
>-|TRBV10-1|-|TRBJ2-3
TGCGCCAGCAGTGTGACGGGAACAGATACGCAGTATTTT
CASSVTGTDTQYF
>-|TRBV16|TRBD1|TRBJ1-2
TGTGCCAGCAGCCAATCGATCCAGGGGGCTGGAGGCTACACCTTC
CASSQSIQGAGGYTF
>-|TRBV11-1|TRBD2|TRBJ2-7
TGTGCCAGCAGCTTAGGACTAGCGGGGGGCTACGAGCAGTACTTC
CASSLGLAGGYEQYF
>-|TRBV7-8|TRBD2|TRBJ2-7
TGTGCCAGCAGCTTACAGAAGTCTAGCGGCTACGAGCAGTACTTC
CASSLQKSSGYEQYF
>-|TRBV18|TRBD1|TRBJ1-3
TGTGCCAGCTCACTCTCGACAGGGAACTCTGGAAACACCATATATTTT
CASSLSTGNSGNTIYF
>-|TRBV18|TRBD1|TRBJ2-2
TGTGCCAGCTCACCTCTAGGGACAGGGGCGTCCGGGGAGCTGTTTTTT
CASSPLGTGASGELFF
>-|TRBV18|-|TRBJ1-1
TGTGCCAGCTCACCCGGTTTGAACACTGAAGCTTTCTTT
CASSPGLNTEAFF
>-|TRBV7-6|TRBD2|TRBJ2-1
TGTGCCAGCAGCTTCACCAGCGGGAGCCCCTCCTACAATGAGCAGTTCTTC
CASSFTSGSPSYNEQFF
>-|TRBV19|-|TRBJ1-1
TGTGCCAGTAGTGTAGGTGCCCGGTCGTATGAAGCTTTCTTT
CASSVGARSYEAFF
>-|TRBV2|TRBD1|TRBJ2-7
TGTGCCAGCAGAGCGACAGGGGTGTGGATCAGCGAGCAGTACTTC
CASRATGVWISEQYF
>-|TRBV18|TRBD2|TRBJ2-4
TGTGCCAGCTCACCAAGTCTAGCGGGAGGGACAAAAAACATTCAGTACTTC
CASSPSLAGGTKNIQYF
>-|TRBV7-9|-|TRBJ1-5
TGTGCCAGCAGCTTCGAGGGAAATCAGCCCCAGCATTTT
CASSFEGNQPQHF
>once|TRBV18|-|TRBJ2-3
TGTGCCAGCTCACCTAACGGAGGGGTGACAGATACGCAGTATTTT
CASSPNGGVTDTQYF
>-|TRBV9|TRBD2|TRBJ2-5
TGTGCCAGCAGCTATCTAGCGGGAGGGCCACAAGAGACCCAGTACTTC
CASSYLAGGPQETQYF
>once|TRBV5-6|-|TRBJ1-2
TGTGCCAGCAGCCTAAGACACGCCTATGGCTACACCTTC
CASSLRHAYGYTF
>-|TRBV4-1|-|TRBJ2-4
TGCGCCAGCAGCCAAGATGCGGCTTCCCTAGCCAAAAACATTCAGTACTTC
CASSQDAASLAKNIQYF
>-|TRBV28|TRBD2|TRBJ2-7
TGTGCCAGCAGTTTATATAGCGGGAGGAGGTACGAGCAGTACTTC
CASSLYSGRRYEQYF
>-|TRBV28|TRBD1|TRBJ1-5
TGTGCCAGCAGACCGGGACAGATCAATCAGCCCCAGCATTTT
CASRPGQINQPQHF
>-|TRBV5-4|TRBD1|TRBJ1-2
TGTGCCAGCAGCTCGACAGGGGCCACCTATGGCTACACCTTC
CASSSTGATYGYTF
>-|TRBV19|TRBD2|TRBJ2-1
TGTGCCAGTAGACAGACTAGCGGGCCATACAATGAGCAGTTCTTC
CASRQTSGPYNEQFF
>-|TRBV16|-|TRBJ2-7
TGTGCCAGCAGCCAATTCACTAGATCTTACGAGCAGTACTTC
CASSQFTRSYEQYF
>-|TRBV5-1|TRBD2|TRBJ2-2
TGCGCCAGCAGCTTGGGGGCTAGCGGGAGAGCAGGACTAGCCGGGGAGCTGTTTTTT
CASSLGASGRAGLAGELFF
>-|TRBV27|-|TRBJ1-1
TGTGCCAGCAGTCAAAGGGGGGGGGATAGAGGGAACACTGAAGCTTTCTTT
CASSQRGGDRGNTEAFF
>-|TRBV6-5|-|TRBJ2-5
TGTGCCAGCAGTTACGAATCGGCCCAGTACTTC
CASSYESAQYF
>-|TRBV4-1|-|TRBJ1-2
TGCGCCAGCAGCCATACGACAGCAGCTAACTATGGCTACACCTTC
CASSHTTAANYGYTF
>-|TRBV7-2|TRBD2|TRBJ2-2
TGTGCCAGCAGCTTCCGACTAGCGGGGACCACCGGGGAGCTGTTTTTT
CASSFRLAGTTGELFF
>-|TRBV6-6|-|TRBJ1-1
TGTGCCAGCAGCAGGGGAACGGCAAACACTGAAGCTTTCTTT
CASSRGTANTEAFF
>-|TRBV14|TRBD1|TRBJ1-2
TGTGCCAGCAGCCCGGGACAGTACTATGGCTACACCTTC
CASSPGQYYGYTF
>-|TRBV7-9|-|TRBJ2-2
TGTGCCAGTGCTCCCGACTCCTCCACCGGGGAGCTGTTTTTT
CASAPDSSTGELFF
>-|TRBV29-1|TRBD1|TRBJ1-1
TGCAGCGTTCACCCCGGGACAGGGACCACTGAAGCTTTCTTT
CSVHPGTGTTEAFF
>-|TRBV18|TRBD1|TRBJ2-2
TGTGCCAGCTCACCACTGGGACAGGGGGCCGCCACCGGGGAGCTGTTTTTT
CASSPLGQGAATGELFF
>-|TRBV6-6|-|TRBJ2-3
TGTGCCAGCAGGAGTGTTAGCACAGATACGCAGTATTTT
CASRSVSTDTQYF
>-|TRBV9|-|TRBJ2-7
TGTGCCAGCAGCGTAGATGAGGGAAGCGAGCAGTACTTC
CASSVDEGSEQYF
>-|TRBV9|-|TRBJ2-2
TGTGCCAGCAGCGTAGACACGCAGGGGGAGCTGTTTTTT
CASSVDTQGELFF
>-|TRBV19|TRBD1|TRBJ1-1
TGTGCCAGTAGTATAGGACCGGGGACAGGGGAAGCTTTCTTT
CASSIGPGTGEAFF
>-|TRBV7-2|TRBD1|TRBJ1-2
TGTGCCAGCAGCCACCCGGATCGAAAGGGACAGGATAACTATGGCTACACCTTC
CASSHPDRKGQDNYGYTF
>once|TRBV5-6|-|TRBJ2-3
TGTGCCAGCAGCTTGGCTCGGGCAGATACGCAGTATTTT
CASSLARADTQYF
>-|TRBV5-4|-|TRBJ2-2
TGTGCCAGCAGCTTGGCAGGATCCTACACCGGGGAGCTGTTTTTT
CASSLAGSYTGELFF
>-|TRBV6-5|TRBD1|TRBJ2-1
TGTGCCATCGGACAGGGCGGGTTCAATGAGCAGTTCTTC
CAIGQGGFNEQFF
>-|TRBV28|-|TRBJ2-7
TGTGCCAGCAGTTTGGGCAGGGTTTACGAGCAGTACTTC
CASSLGRVYEQYF
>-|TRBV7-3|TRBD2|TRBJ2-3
TGTGCCAGCAGCCTTAGCGGGAGGAGCACAGATACGCAGTATTTT
CASSLSGRSTDTQYF
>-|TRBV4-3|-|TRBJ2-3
TGCGCCAGCAGCCAAGATCGCGGGTATGATACGCAGTATTTT
CASSQDRGYDTQYF